These 18 T cell receptor beta chains were all obtained from the same sample, sequenced in a study of early T cells in non-severe SARS-CoV-2 infection. Each CDR3 protein is one row after TCRdb ran MiXCR on the 5' RACE reads. This sample carries some 100,000 distinct CDR3 sequences, over 12% of them seen once, and the ten largest clones take roughly 0.6%. Sequencing input: whole blood. The receptors were gathered from an adult who was a healthcare worker with PCR-confirmed SARS-CoV-2 infection or an uninfected control (not recorded which).

The V gene is TRBV11-1, the J gene TRBJ2-3, with D perhaps matching TRBD2 (5 bases). Germline CDR1 reads SGHAT; CDR2 reads FQDESV (reference sequence). CDR3 length: 12 residues. Trimming removed 5 bases at V and 10 bases at J, with 13 bases between. CDR3 sequence reads: CASSEQSSAQYF. CDR3 DNA sequence: TGTGCCAGCAGCGAACAGAGTAGCGCGCAGTATTTT.

This clonotype was recorded at least ten times. In DNA form, the CDR3 reads TGTGCCAGCAGCTCGGCCTACCAAGAGACCCAGTACTTC. This gives the protein CASSSAYQETQYF. The V gene is TRBV7-6, the J gene TRBJ2-5; D uncertain. V dropped 4 bases and J dropped 0 bases, with 6 bases sitting between them. The CDR3 runs 13 residues. Looked up from germline, CDR1 is SGHVS and CDR2 is FNYEAQ.

This clonotype was picked up many times. The chain couples TRBV5-6 to TRBJ2-7; 10 nucleotides align to TRBD2. There are 15 residues in the CDR3. Germline V gene data show CDR1 as SGHDT and CDR2 as YYEEEE. Trimming took 0 bases from V and 2 from J; bases not matched to a gene: 2. CDR3 DNA sequence: TGTGCCAGCAGCTTGGGAACTAGCGGGACCTACGAGCAGTACGTC. Translation gives CASSLGTSGTYEQYV.

This clonotype was detected a few times. The chain carries TRBV29-1 and TRBJ1-1; no clear D gene. Trimming stripped 7 bases from V and 5 bases from J, with 8 bases between. The germline V gene has CDR1 SQVTM and CDR2 ANQGSEA. The CDR3 consists of 10 residues. CDR3 coding DNA: TGCAGCGCGTGGTGGACTGAAGCTTTCTTT. Its protein product is CSAWWTEAFF.

Here the CDR3 DNA reads TGCGCCAGCAGCTTGGGGGACAGGTTCCATGAGCAGTTCTTC. This translates into CASSLGDRFHEQFF. The chain couples TRBV5-1 to TRBJ2-1, with 8 bases lining up with TRBD1. CDR1 and CDR2 (germline): SGHRS, YFSETQ. The CDR3 sequence is 14 residues long. Losses at the gene ends were 0 bases for V and 8 bases for J; bases not matched to a gene: 4. The complete variable domain, with remaining parts taken from reference TRBV5-1 and TRBJ2-1, reads KAGVTQTPRYLIKTRGQQVTLSCSPISGHRSVSWYQQTPGQGLQFLFEYFSETQRNKGNFPGRFSGRQFSNSRSEMNVSTLELGDSALYLCASSLGDRFHEQFFGPGTRLTVL.

There are a few counts of this clonotype. The chain employs TRBV30 and TRBJ1-1, with D unclear. This CDR3 has 13 amino acids. Per the germline V gene, CDR1 is GTSNPN and CDR2 is SVGIG (reference sequence). The V and J ends lost 1 base and 1 base respectively, with 7 bases between them. The CDR3 DNA reads as TGTGCCTGGAGTGGACATCCGAACACTGAAGCTTTCTTT. Translated, it gives CAWSGHPNTEAFF.

This clonotype was counted many times. The J gene is TRBJ1-6, the V gene TRBV5-6; D remains ambiguous. This CDR3 is built from 16 residues. Germline CDR1 reads SGHDT; CDR2 reads YYEEEE. V gave up 5 bases and J gave up 11 bases, with 23 bases separating them. CDR3: CASSFGRRTTSPPLHF. In nucleotides, the CDR3 is TGTGCCAGCAGTTTTGGACGGAGAACCACCTCTCCACCCCTCCACTTT.

V usage is TRBV19 and J usage is TRBJ1-5; 7 nucleotides line up with TRBD1. The CDR3 is made up of 14 amino acids. The germline V gene has CDR1 LNHDA and CDR2 SQIVND (reference sequence). The trim removed 6 bases at V and 1 base at J, leaving 3 bases unmatched. The CDR3 here is CASRRGQSNQPQHF. CDR3 nucleotides: TGTGCCAGTAGGAGGGGACAGAGCAATCAGCCCCAGCATTTT.

The CDR3 loop is CASSLDRTHYGYTF. The CDR3 DNA is TGTGCCAGCAGCTTGGACAGGACCCACTATGGCTACACCTTC. The rearrangement uses TRBV7-2 and TRBJ1-2; the match to TRBD1 covers 7 bases. From germline, CDR1 is SGHTA and CDR2 FQGNSA. Trimming removed 3 bases from V and 3 bases from J; junction bases left unmatched: 4. The CDR3 runs to 14 residues.

This clonotype showed up just a few times. The gene calls are TRBV11-2 and TRBJ2-7; 11 bases are shared with TRBD2. Germline lookup yields CDR1 SGHAT and CDR2 FQNNGV. Germline trimming cut 1 base from V and 3 bases from J; bases unmatched to any gene: 2. The CDR3 is 15 amino acids. As DNA, the CDR3 is TGTGCCAGCAGCTTAGGGACTAGCGGGTTCTACGAGCAGTACGTC. Its protein product is CASSLGTSGFYEQYV.

V gene TRBV6-2 or TRBV6-3 combines with J gene TRBJ2-5, with TRBD2 identical over 7 bases. CDR3 length equals 14 residues. The V gene end was trimmed by 8 bases and the J gene end by 2 bases; junction bases not matched to a gene: 8. Germline assignment: CDR1 MNHEY and CDR2 SVGEGT. This CDR3 reads CASAQGGRQETQYF. Written as DNA, the CDR3 is TGTGCCAGCGCTCAGGGCGGGAGACAAGAGACCCAGTACTTC.

This clonotype was seen a handful of times. The chain recombines TRBV12-3 or TRBV12-4 with TRBJ2-1, with 12 nucleotides matching TRBD2. The CDR3 sequence is 17 residues long. Trimming at V came to 3 bases and at J to 8 bases, leaving 11 bases not matched to a gene. The CDR3 here is CASSFTLRLAGADEQFF. For the CDR3, the DNA is TGTGCCAGCAGTTTCACACTAAGACTAGCGGGAGCCGATGAGCAGTTCTTC.

The chain is built from TRBV25-1 and TRBJ2-3, with D unresolved. Trimming removed 0 bases at V and 6 bases at J, with 7 bases between. CDR1 is MGHDK and CDR2 is SYGVNS in the germline V gene. This CDR3 comprises 13 residues. The CDR3 loop reads CASSEYRVDTQYF. CDR3 nucleotide sequence: TGTGCCAGCAGTGAATATAGGGTGGATACGCAGTATTTT.

The gene calls are TRBV19 and TRBJ1-5, with 9 bases aligning to TRBD1. CDR1 is LNHDA, CDR2 SQIVND, per germline (reference sequence). V lost 4 bases and J lost 3; bases outside the gene matches: 10. The CDR3 totals 17 residues. In nucleotides, the CDR3 is TGTGCCAGTAGTACTTACAGGGGGCAAGGGGACAATCAGCCCCAGCATTTT. Translated, it gives CASSTYRGQGDNQPQHF.

The rearrangement uses TRBV7-3 and TRBJ1-2; 7 nucleotides agree with TRBD1. The CDR3 is 12 residues long. Germline V lookup: CDR1 SGHTA, CDR2 FQGTGA. After removal of 5 bases from V and 9 bases from J, the junction contained 6 bases not matched to a gene. CDR3 protein: CASSPDRERYTF. The CDR3 DNA reads as TGTGCCAGCAGCCCCGACAGGGAACGCTACACCTTC.

In this sample, this clonotype turned up many times. The chain carries TRBV2 and TRBJ2-2; D not certain. The CDR3 is 15 residues long. Germline V gene sequence: CDR1 SNHLY, CDR2 FYNNEI. The V gene lost 6 bases and the J gene lost 1 base, with 12 bases spanning the gap. The CDR3 bases are TGTGCCAGCAGAGCACAGAAGCTGAACACCGGGGAGCTGTTTTTT. As protein: CASRAQKLNTGELFF.

This clonotype appeared a few times. The gene calls are TRBV6-1 and TRBJ1-1; D not certain. Germline CDR1 is MNHNS and CDR2 is SASEGT. CDR3 length equals 13 residues. Trimming took 4 bases from V and 6 from J, leaving 12 bases between them. CDR3 loop: CASSVGWGSEAFF. The CDR3, as DNA: TGTGCCAGCAGTGTTGGGTGGGGTTCTGAAGCTTTCTTT.

This clonotype came up once. The J gene is TRBJ1-2, the V gene TRBV20-1; tentatively, D is TRBD1 (5 bases). Deletions cut 6 bases from V and 9 bases from J, with 17 bases between. The CDR3 sequence is 12 residues long. Germline CDR1 reads DFQATT; CDR2 reads SNEGSKA (reference sequence). CDR3 DNA: TGCAGTGCCGAGCATAGGGGCAATAGCTACACCTTC. Translating it yields CSAEHRGNSYTF.